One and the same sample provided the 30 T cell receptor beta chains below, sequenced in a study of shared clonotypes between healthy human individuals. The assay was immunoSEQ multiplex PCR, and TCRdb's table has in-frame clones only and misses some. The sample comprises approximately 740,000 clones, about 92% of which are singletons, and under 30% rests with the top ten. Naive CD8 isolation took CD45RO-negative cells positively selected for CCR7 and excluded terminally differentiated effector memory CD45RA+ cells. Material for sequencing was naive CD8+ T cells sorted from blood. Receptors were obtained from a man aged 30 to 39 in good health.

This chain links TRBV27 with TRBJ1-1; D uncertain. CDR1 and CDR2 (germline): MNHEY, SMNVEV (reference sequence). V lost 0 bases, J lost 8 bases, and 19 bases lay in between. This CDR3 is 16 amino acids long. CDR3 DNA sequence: TGTGCCAGCAGTTTATCCTTCCACGCGACATCGAAAGAAGCTTTCTTT. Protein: CASSLSFHATSKEAFF.

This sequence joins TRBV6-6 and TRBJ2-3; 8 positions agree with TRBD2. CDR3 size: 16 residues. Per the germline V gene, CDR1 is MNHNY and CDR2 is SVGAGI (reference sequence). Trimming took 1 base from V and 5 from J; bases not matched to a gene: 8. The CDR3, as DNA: TGTGCCAGCAGTTACTACAGCGGGAGAGGGGGAGATACGCAGTATTTT. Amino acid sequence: CASSYYSGRGGDTQYF.

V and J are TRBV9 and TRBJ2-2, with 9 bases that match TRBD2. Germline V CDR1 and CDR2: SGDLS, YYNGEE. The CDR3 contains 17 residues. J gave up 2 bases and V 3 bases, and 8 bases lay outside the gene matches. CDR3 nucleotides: TGTGCCAGCAGCGAAACCACTAGCGGGTTTAACACCGGGGAGCTGTTTTTT. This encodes CASSETTSGFNTGELFF.

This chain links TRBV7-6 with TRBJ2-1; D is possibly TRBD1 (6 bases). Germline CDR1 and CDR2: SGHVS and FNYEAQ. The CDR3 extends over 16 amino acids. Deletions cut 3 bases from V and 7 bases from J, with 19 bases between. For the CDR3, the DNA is TGTGCCAGCAGCTTGAGGGACAACCATTATTCGAATGAGCAGTTCTTC. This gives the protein CASSLRDNHYSNEQFF.

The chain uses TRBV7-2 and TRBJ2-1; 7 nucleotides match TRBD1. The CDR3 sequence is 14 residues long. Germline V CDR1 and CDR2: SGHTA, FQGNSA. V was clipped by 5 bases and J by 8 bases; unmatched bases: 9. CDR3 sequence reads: CASSPGQSLDEQFF. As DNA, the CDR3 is TGTGCCAGCAGCCCGGGACAGAGCCTCGATGAGCAGTTCTTC.

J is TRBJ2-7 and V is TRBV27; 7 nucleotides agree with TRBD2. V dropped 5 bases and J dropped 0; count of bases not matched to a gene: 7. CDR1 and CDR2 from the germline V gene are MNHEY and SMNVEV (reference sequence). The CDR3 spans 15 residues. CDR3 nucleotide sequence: TGTGCCAGCAGTCCGTCAGCGGGAATCTCCTACGAGCAGTACTTC. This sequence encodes CASSPSAGISYEQYF.

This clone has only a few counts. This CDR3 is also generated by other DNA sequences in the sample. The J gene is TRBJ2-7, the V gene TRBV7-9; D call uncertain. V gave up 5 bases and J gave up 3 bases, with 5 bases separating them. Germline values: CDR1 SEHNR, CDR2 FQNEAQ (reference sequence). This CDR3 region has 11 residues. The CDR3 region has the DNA TGTGCCAGCAGCCCGAACTACGAGCAGTACTTC. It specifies CASSPNYEQYF.

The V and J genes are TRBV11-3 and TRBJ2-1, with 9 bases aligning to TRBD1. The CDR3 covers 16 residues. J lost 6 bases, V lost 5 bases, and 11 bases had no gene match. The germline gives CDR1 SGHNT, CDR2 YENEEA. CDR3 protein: CASSPKGQGMGNEQFF. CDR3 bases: TGTGCCAGCAGCCCCAAGGGACAGGGTATGGGCAATGAGCAGTTCTTC.

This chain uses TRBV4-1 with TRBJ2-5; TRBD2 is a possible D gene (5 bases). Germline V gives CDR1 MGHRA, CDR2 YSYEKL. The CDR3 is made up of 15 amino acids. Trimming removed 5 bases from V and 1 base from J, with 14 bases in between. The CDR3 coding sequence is TGCGCCAGCAGCGCAGCGCGAGGGAGCCAAGAGACCCAGTACTTC. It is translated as CASSAARGSQETQYF.

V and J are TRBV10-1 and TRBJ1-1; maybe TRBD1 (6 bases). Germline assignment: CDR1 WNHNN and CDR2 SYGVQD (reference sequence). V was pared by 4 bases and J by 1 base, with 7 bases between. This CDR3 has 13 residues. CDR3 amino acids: CASSAGQNTEAFF. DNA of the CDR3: TGCGCCAGCAGTGCGGGACAGAACACTGAAGCTTTCTTT.

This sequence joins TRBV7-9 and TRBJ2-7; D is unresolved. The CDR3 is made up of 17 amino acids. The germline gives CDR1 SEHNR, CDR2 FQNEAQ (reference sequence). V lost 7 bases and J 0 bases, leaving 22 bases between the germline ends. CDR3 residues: CASTISTVSPGSYEQYF. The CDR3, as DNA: TGTGCCAGCACCATTAGCACAGTCTCTCCGGGCTCCTACGAGCAGTACTTC.

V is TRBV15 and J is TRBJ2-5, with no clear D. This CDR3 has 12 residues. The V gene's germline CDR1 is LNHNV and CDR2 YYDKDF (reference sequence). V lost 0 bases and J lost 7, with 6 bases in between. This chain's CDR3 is CATSRDQWTQYF. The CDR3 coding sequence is TGTGCCACCAGCAGAGATCAATGGACCCAGTACTTC.

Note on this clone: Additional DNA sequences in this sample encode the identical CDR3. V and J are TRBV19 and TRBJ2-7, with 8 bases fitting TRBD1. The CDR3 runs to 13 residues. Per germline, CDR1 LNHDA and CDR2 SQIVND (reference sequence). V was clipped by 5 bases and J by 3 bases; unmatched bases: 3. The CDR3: CASSAGQGYEQYF. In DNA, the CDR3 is TGTGCCAGTAGTGCAGGACAGGGCTACGAGCAGTACTTC.

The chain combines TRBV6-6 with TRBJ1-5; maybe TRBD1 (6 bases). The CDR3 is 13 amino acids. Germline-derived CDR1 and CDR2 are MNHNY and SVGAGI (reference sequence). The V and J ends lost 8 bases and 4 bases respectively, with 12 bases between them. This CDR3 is CASCTGRNQPQHF. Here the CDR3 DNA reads TGTGCCAGCTGTACAGGGCGGAATCAGCCCCAGCATTTT.

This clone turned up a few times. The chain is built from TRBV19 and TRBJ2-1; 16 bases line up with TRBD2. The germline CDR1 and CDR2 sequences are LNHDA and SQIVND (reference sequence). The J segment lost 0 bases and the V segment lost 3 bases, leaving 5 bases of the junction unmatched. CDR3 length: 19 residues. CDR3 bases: TGTGCCAGTAGTATTGGGACTAGCGGGAGGGGGAGCTCCTACAATGAGCAGTTCTTC. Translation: CASSIGTSGRGSSYNEQFF.

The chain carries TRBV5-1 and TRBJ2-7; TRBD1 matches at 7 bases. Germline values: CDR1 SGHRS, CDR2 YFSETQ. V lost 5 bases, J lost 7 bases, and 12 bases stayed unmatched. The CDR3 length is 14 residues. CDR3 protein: CASSQTGALGEQYF. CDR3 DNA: TGCGCCAGCAGTCAAACAGGGGCCCTTGGGGAGCAGTACTTC. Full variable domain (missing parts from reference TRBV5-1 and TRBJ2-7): KAGVTQTPRYLIKTRGQQVTLSCSPISGHRSVSWYQQTPGQGLQFLFEYFSETQRNKGNFPGRFSGRQFSNSRSEMNVSTLELGDSALYLCASSQTGALGEQYFGPGTRLTVT.

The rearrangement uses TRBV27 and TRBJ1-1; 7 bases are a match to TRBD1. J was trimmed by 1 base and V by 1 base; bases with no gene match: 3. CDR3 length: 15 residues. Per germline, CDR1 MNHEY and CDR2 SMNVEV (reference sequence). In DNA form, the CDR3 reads TGTGCCAGCAGTTTATGGGACAGACCGAACACTGAAGCTTTCTTT. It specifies CASSLWDRPNTEAFF.

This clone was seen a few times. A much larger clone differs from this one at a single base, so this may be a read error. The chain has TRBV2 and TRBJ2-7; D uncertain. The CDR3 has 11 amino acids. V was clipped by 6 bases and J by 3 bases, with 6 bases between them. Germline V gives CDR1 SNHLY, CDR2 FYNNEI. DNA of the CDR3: TGTGCCAGCAGGGAACACTACGAGCAGTACTTC. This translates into CASREHYEQYF.

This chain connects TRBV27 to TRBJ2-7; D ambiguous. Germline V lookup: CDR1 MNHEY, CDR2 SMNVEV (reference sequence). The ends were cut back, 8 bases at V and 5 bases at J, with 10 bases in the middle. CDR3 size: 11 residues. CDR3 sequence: CASGVGHEQYF. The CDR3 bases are TGTGCCAGCGGGGTAGGGCACGAGCAGTACTTC.

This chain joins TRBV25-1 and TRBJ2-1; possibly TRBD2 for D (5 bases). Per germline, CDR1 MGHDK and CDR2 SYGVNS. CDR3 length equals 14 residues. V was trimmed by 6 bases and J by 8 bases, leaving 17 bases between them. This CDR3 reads CASRTPASTHEQFF. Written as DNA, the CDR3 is TGTGCCAGCAGGACCCCGGCTAGCACCCATGAGCAGTTCTTC.

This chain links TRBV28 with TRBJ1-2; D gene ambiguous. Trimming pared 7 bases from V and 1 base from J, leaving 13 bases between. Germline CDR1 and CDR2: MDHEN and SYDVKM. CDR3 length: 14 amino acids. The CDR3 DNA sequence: TGTGCCAGCACCGCGACGCCGATTAACTATGGCTACACCTTC. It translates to CASTATPINYGYTF.

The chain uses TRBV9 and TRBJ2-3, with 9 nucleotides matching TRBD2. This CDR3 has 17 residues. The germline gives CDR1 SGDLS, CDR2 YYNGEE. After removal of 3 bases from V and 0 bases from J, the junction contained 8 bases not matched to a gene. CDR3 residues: CASSAGSGSWSTDTQYF. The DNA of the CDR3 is TGTGCCAGCAGCGCCGGTAGCGGGAGTTGGAGCACAGATACGCAGTATTTT. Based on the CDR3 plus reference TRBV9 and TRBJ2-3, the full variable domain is DSGVTQTPKHLITATGQRVTLRCSPRSGDLSVYWYQQSLDQGLQFLIQYYNGEERAKGNILERFSAQQFPDLHSELNLSSLELGDSALYFCASSAGSGSWSTDTQYFGPGTRLTVL.

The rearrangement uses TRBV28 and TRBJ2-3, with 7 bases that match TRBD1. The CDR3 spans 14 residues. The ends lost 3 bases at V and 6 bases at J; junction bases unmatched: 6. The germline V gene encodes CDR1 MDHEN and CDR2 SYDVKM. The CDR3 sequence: CASSLVGGADTQYF. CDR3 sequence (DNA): TGTGCCAGCAGTTTGGTAGGGGGCGCCGATACGCAGTATTTT.

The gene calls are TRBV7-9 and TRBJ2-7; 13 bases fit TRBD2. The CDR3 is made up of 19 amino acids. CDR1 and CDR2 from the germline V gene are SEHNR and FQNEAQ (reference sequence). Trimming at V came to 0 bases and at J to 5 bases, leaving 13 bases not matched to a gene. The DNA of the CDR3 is TGTGCCAGCAGCTTAGCGCCCAGGCGGACTAGCGGGAGTATACACGAGCAGTACTTC. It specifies CASSLAPRRTSGSIHEQYF.

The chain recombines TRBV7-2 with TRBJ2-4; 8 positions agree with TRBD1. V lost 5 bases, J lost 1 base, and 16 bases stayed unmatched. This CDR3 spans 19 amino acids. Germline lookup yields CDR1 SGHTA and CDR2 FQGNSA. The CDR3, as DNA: TGTGCCAGCAGCCGATCGACAGGGGACGTGGTCTCGGCCAAAAACATTCAGTACTTC. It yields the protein CASSRSTGDVVSAKNIQYF.

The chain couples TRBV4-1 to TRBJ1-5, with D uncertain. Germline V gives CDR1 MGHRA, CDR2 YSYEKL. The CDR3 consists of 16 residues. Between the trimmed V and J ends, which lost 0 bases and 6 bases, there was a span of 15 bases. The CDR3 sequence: CASSQDAPLARQPQHF. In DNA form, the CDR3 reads TGCGCCAGCAGCCAAGATGCCCCCCTAGCGCGTCAGCCCCAGCATTTT.

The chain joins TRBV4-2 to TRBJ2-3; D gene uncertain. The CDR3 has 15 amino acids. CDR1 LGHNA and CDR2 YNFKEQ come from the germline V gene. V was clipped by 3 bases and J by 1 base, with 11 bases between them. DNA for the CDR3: TGTGCCAGCAGCCAGGAAAGTCCACGCACAGATACGCAGTATTTT. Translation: CASSQESPRTDTQYF.

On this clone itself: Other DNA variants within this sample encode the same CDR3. The CDR3 reads CASSLSGNTEAFF. The CDR3 DNA follows: TGTGCCAGCAGTTTGAGTGGGAACACTGAAGCTTTCTTT. This chain connects TRBV28 to TRBJ1-1; D ambiguous. Between the trimmed V and J ends, which lost 3 bases and 1 base, there was a span of 6 bases. Germline V CDR1 and CDR2: MDHEN, SYDVKM. This CDR3 spans 13 amino acids.

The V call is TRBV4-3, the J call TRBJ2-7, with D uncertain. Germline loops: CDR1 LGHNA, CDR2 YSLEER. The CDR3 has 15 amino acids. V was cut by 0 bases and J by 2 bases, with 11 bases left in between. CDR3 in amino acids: CASSQDPQVTYEQYF. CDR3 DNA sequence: TGCGCCAGCAGCCAAGATCCCCAGGTTACCTACGAGCAGTACTTC.

CDR3 protein: CASSSLAEETQYF. For the CDR3, the DNA is TGTGCCAGCAGCTCTCTAGCGGAAGAGACCCAGTACTTC. The chain is built from TRBV2 and TRBJ2-5; TRBD2 matches at 7 bases. V was clipped by 6 bases and J by 3 bases; unmatched bases: 4. The CDR3 extends over 13 amino acids. The V gene's germline CDR1 is SNHLY and CDR2 FYNNEI.